The rows below give T cell receptor beta chains drawn from one sample of a study of cytomegalovirus exposure and HLA in healthy donors. Libraries were prepared by immunoSEQ multiplex PCR; TCRdb keeps only in-frame clonotypes and omits some of them. The data contain about 120,000 clones, roughly 89% of them singletons. The specimen was PBMCs. These receptor sequences come from a woman younger than 30 in good health and CMV-seronegative. CDR3s include the opening cysteine and the closing phenylalanine or tryptophan. Fields, in order: clone size, J gene, D gene, V gene, CDR3 protein, CDR3 DNA. The D gene is left open where the match is weak. Some rows mark clone size as missing; the rest say once, few, many or name a class of expanded clone.

once	TRBJ2-2	.	TRBV5-4	CASKLITLTGELFF	TGTGCCAGCAAGCTCATTACCCTCACCGGGGAGCTGTTTTTT
once	TRBJ2-1	TRBD2	TRBV9	CASSEGLAGLNEQFF	TGTGCCAGCAGCGAGGGACTAGCGGGCCTTAATGAGCAGTTCTTC
.	TRBJ2-7	TRBD2	TRBV7-2	CASSREPGGIGEQYF	TGTGCCAGCAGCCGCGAACCGGGGGGGATAGGCGAGCAGTACTTC
once	TRBJ2-3	TRBD1	TRBV10-3	CAISESPGGANTQYF	TGTGCCATCAGTGAGTCGCCAGGGGGCGCGAATACGCAGTATTTT
.	TRBJ2-1	.	TRBV28	CASSLGLEQFF	TGTGCCAGCAGTTTAGGGCTTGAGCAGTTCTTC
once	TRBJ1-1	TRBD1	TRBV5-6	CASRTGTGVTEAFF	TGTGCCAGCCGTACCGGGACAGGGGTCACTGAAGCTTTCTTT
.	TRBJ2-1	.	TRBV12-5	CASGGERAGEQFF	TGTGCTAGTGGCGGAGAGAGGGCGGGTGAGCAGTTCTTC
.	TRBJ2-1	TRBD2	TRBV10-3	CAISGTSGAYNEQFF	TGTGCCATCAGTGGAACTAGCGGAGCCTACAATGAGCAGTTCTTC
.	TRBJ2-1	.	TRBV29-1	CSVEEPFSSYNEQFF	TGCAGCGTTGAAGAACCCTTTAGCTCCTACAATGAGCAGTTCTTC
.	TRBJ2-7	TRBD2	TRBV4-1	CASSQDGTSGSYEQYF	TGTGCCAGCAGCCAAGATGGGACTAGCGGCTCCTACGAGCAGTACTTC
.	TRBJ2-7	TRBD2	TRBV6-5	CASSRTSPSLEQYF	TGTGCCAGCAGTCGGACTAGCCCAAGTCTCGAGCAGTACTTC
.	TRBJ2-7	.	TRBV5-6	CASSPRDNEQYF	TGTGCCAGCAGCCCCAGGGATAACGAGCAGTACTTC
.	TRBJ2-1	.	TRBV15	CATSRTRGSYNEQFF	TGTGCCACCAGCAGGACTAGGGGTTCCTACAATGAGCAGTTCTTC
.	TRBJ2-1	TRBD2	TRBV5-8	CASSSGLAGESGEQFF	TGTGCCAGCAGCTCGGGACTAGCGGGAGAGTCCGGGGAGCAGTTCTTC
once	TRBJ2-6	.	TRBV27	CASRQTGSGANVLTF	TGTGCCAGCAGACAAACAGGGTCTGGGGCCAACGTCCTGACTTTC